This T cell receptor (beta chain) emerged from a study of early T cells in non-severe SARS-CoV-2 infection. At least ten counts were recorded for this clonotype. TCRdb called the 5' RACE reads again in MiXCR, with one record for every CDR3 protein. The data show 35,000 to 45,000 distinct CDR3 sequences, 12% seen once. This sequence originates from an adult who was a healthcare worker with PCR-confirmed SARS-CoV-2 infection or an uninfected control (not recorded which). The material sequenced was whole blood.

CDR3 bases: TGTGCCAGCAGCGGGACTGCGGGGACACCCCTCCACTTT. Translation: CASSGTAGTPLHF. The chain couples TRBV7-2 to TRBJ1-6, with D perhaps matching TRBD1 (5 bases). The ends were cut back, 5 bases at V and 11 bases at J, with 13 bases in the middle. Germline V CDR1 and CDR2: SGHTA, FQGNSA. The CDR3 extends over 13 amino acids.